Reported below is one TCR beta chain. No cognate antigen has been identified for it. Per-base quality was not reported, and no clone a single base away is much larger than it. These data are taken from a study of blood T cell repertoires in COVID-19 (TCRdb year 2020). With respect to the entire study: Collaborator samples came from the United States, Italy and Spain and covered acute and convalescent phases of COVID-19. The prospective study material was composed of cDNA or gDNA derived from T cells, B-cell-depleted T cells, or PBMCs. Deeply sampled blood TCRbeta repertoires from subjects exposed to, actively infected with, or recovered from COVID-19 were included in the dataset. A de-identified subject ID, COVID-19 status, age in years and sex were almost always included in the sample metadata. HLA class I and class II types, where available, came from metadata supplied by the sample provider rather than from assay-based typing. The samples were drawn from two sources: the first 160 participants of the ongoing ImmuneRACE study, and 1,000 to 1,500 subjects contributed by 6 global collaborators. A freely available public database, intended as a resource for researchers studying the immune response to SARS-CoV-2, is where the repertoires were released. Here is what the overall study found, with its caveats: The quantity of clinical and demographic metadata differed by source and by participant and was supplied without curation.

Whole blood was collected in K2EDTA tubes by collaborating institutions according to the institutions' own protocols. For TCRbeta analysis, collaborator samples were shipped as frozen whole blood, as isolated PBMCs, or as DNA extracted from either sample type. TCRbeta CDR3 regions were amplified from genomic DNA by means of the immunoSEQ Assay, a bias-controlled multiplex PCR. From the authors' description of their analysis: Nucleated cell counts per sample were estimated from amplification of reference gene primers within the assay. To quantify the absolute abundance of each unique TCRbeta CDR3 rearrangement, sequence reads were collapsed and filtered. For each sample, productive Simpson clonality was calculated as the square root of Simpson's diversity index across productive rearrangements. In TCRdb, the immuneACCESS table is reduced to in-frame sequences with V and J assigned. These tables do not hold every clone; where another copy was compared, an unresolved V gene accounts for under half, and the others remain unexplained. Clonal size and the V and J genes are those of that table, whereas D and trimming came from the DNA. The sample table contains 150,000 to 200,000 clones; only one count was recorded for roughly 91% of them. 4% to 5% of the sample lies in the top ten.

V is trimmed back by 4 bases and J by 9 bases, and the junction contains 7 bases that no gene match accounts for. Via the germline V gene, CDR1 is KGHDR and CDR2 SFDVKD. From the cysteine up to the phenylalanine, the CDR3 has a length of 17 residues. Of all the DNA, just the CDR3 is kept, 51 bases in frame from base 1. The rearrangement joined TRBV24-1 to TRBJ2-2; 16 nucleotides in the junction match TRBD2. The TCR sequence derives from a human donor in a cohort sampled during active COVID-19. The sample comprised peripheral blood. The CDR3 reads CATSDAGLAGGPRELFF. The nucleotide sequence is TGTGCCACCAGTGACGCGGGACTAGCGGGAGGGCCCCGGGAGCTGTTTTTT.